These 7 T cell receptor beta chains were all obtained from the same sample, sequenced in a study of T-cell reconstitution after alpha-beta-depleted transplantation in children. Unique molecular identifiers were used in preparing the TCRbeta library. Each CDR3 protein gets one entry after TCRdb re-called the PCR reads with MiXCR. In the table there are roughly 790,000 distinct CDR3 sequences, around 17% of which are singletons. The sequenced sample was PBMCs, mostly from graft donor cells, obtained 360 days after TCRalphabeta/CD19-depleted stem cell transplant. The source of these receptors is a male patient younger than 18 who had a stem cell transplant for acute lymphoblastic leukemia, so the T cells may come from the graft donor.

DNA for the CDR3: TGCGCCAGCAGCTTGGGTTCGGGTGAACGGTACTTC. Translation: CASSLGSGERYF. The chain employs TRBV5-1 and TRBJ2-7, with D uncertain. Germline V gene data show CDR1 as SGHRS and CDR2 as YFSETQ. The CDR3 loop spans 12 amino acids. The V gene lost 0 bases and the J gene lost 12 bases, with 13 bases spanning the gap. The entire variable domain, with the rest obtained from reference TRBV5-1 and TRBJ2-7, is as follows: KAGVTQTPRYLIKTRGQQVTLSCSPISGHRSVSWYQQTPGQGLQFLFEYFSETQRNKGNFPGRFSGRQFSNSRSEMNVSTLELGDSALYLCASSLGSGERYFGPGTRLTVT.

V is TRBV20-1 and J is TRBJ2-2, with 13 bases aligning to TRBD2. V lost 4 bases to trimming and J lost 7 bases; unmatched junction nucleotides: 9. Germline CDR1 and CDR2: DFQATT and SNEGSKA (reference sequence). The CDR3 contains 16 residues. This CDR3 reads CSATGLAGEVVGELFF. The CDR3 DNA reads TGCAGTGCTACAGGACTAGCGGGAGAGGTAGTCGGGGAGCTGTTTTTT.

The V call is TRBV20-1, the J call TRBJ2-7; D uncertain. Trimming left V 1 base short and J 6 bases short, with 7 bases between. Germline loops: CDR1 DFQATT, CDR2 SNEGSKA (reference sequence). CDR3 size: 11 residues. CDR3 amino acids: CSARGVGEQYF. The CDR3 DNA reads as TGCAGTGCTAGAGGGGTTGGCGAGCAGTACTTC.

This clonotype was counted at least ten times. V gene TRBV12-3 or TRBV12-4 combines with J gene TRBJ2-3; TRBD1 matches at 9 bases. This CDR3 is built from 15 residues. J was trimmed by 2 bases and V by 6 bases; bases with no gene match: 6. The CDR3 loop reads CASSHRDRVTDTQYF. In nucleotides, the CDR3 is TGTGCCAGCAGCCACCGGGACAGGGTCACAGATACGCAGTATTTT.

The table lists this clonotype with a few counts. The rearrangement uses TRBV5-1 and TRBJ2-3, with D possibly TRBD2 on 6 matching bases. The germline CDR1 and CDR2 sequences are SGHRS and YFSETQ. The CDR3 is 13 amino acids. Trimming left V 4 bases short and J 4 bases short, with 10 bases between. The CDR3 reads CASSGGSADTQYF. The DNA of the CDR3 is TGCGCCAGCAGCGGGGGGTCCGCAGATACGCAGTATTTT.

This clonotype was observed a handful of times. The V and J genes are TRBV4-2 and TRBJ2-7; D may be TRBD2 (6 bases). This CDR3 has 16 amino acids. The germline V gene has CDR1 LGHNA and CDR2 YNFKEQ. V was pared by 0 bases and J by 6 bases, with 18 bases between. The CDR3: CASSQDERLVKPEQYF. The CDR3 region has the DNA TGTGCCAGCAGCCAAGATGAGCGACTAGTAAAGCCCGAGCAGTACTTC.

This clonotype occurred a few times. The V gene is TRBV5-1, the J gene TRBJ2-7; no clear D. The CDR3 totals 13 residues. Germline assignment: CDR1 SGHRS and CDR2 YFSETQ. Trimming left V 4 bases short and J 3 bases short, with 11 bases between. CDR3 residues: CASSTDFYYEQYF. CDR3 DNA sequence: TGCGCCAGCAGCACCGACTTTTACTACGAGCAGTACTTC.